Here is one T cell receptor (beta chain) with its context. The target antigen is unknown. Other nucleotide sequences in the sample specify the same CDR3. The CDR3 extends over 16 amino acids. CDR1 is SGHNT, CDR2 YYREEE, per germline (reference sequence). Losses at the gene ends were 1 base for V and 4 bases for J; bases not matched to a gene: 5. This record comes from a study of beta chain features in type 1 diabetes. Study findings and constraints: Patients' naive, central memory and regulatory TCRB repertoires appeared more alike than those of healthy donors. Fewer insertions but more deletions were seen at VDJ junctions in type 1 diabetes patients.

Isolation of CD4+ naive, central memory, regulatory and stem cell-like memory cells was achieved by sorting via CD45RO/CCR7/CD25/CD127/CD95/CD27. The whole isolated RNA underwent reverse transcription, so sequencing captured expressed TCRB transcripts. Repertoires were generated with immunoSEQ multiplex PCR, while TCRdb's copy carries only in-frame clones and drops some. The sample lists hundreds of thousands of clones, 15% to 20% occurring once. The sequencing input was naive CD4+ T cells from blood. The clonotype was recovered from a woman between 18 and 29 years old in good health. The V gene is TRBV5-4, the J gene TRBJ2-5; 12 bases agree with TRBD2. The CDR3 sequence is CASSLRASGRGETQYF. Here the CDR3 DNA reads TGTGCCAGCAGCTTGAGGGCTAGCGGGAGGGGAGAGACCCAGTACTTC. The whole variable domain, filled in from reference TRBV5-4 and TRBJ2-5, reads ETGVTQSPTHLIKTRGQQVTLRCSSQSGHNTVSWYQQALGQGPQFIFQYYREEENGRGNFPPRFSGLQFPNYSSELNVNALELDDSALYLCASSLRASGRGETQYFGPGTRLLVL.